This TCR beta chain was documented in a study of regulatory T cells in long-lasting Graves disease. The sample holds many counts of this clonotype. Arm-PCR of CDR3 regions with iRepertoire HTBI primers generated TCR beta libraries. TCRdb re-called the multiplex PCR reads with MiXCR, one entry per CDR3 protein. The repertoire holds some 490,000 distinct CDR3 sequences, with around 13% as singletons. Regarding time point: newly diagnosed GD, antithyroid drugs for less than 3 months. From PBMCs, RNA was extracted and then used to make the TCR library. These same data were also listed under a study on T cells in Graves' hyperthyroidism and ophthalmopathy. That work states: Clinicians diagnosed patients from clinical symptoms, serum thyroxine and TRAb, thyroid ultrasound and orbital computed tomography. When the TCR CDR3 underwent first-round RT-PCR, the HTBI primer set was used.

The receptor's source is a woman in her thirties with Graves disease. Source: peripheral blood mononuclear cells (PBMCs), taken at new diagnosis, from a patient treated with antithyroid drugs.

The CDR3: CASSLLGLAGGNWRSYNEQFF. CDR3 sequence (DNA): TGTGCCAGCAGCTTACTAGGACTAGCGGGAGGGAACTGGCGGTCCTACAATGAGCAGTTCTTC. This rearrangement joins TRBV7-8 to TRBJ2-1; 15 bases are a match to TRBD2. From germline, CDR1 is SGHVS and CDR2 FQNEAQ. V dropped 2 bases and J dropped 1; count of bases not matched to a gene: 12. The CDR3 runs 21 residues.